What follows are 3 T cell receptor beta chains derived from one specimen sequenced in a study of T cells in Graves' hyperthyroidism and ophthalmopathy (dated by TCRdb to between 2019 and 2020). Library prep was done by multiplex PCR. The data were produced on an Illumina HiSeq 2000. Amplification of TCR beta CDR3 regions was carried out from RNA transcripts. The first round of RT-PCR for the TCR CDR3 was performed with the HTBI primer set and the Qiagen OneStep RT-PCR kit. The raw public data were reprocessed by TCRdb itself: fastp quality trimming at Q25, MiXCR clonotype calling, in-frame beta chains only. Identical CDR3 proteins give one entry, which carries the most common genes and DNA. Counted in this sample were approximately 530,000 distinct CDR3 sequences; over 15% of them appeared once. The top ten clones comprise approximately 18% of the sample. The sample taken for sequencing was blood. These receptors all come from a woman aged 18-29 years with Graves' hyperthyroidism.

The chain has TRBV6-2 or TRBV6-3 and TRBJ1-6; TRBD1 aligns across 7 bases. The CDR3 has 15 amino acids. V was clipped by 7 bases and J by 9 bases; unmatched bases: 12. CDR1 MNHEY and CDR2 SVGEGT come from the germline V gene. The CDR3 here is CASTTGKMSGSPLHF. CDR3 sequence (DNA): TGTGCCAGCACGACAGGGAAGATGAGCGGTTCACCCCTCCACTTT.

This clonotype turned up a few times. The gene calls are TRBV4-3 and TRBJ2-3; 12 nucleotides line up with TRBD2. Trimming cost V 6 bases and J 1 base; bases outside gene matches: 5. The CDR3 extends over 16 amino acids. Germline loops: CDR1 LGHNA, CDR2 YSLEER. The CDR3 loop reads CASRPTSGGGTDTQYF. The CDR3 nucleotides read TGCGCCAGCAGACCGACTAGCGGGGGAGGCACAGATACGCAGTATTTT.

This clonotype was observed at least ten times. J is TRBJ1-1 and V is TRBV7-9, with a tentative D call TRBD1 (5 bases). CDR1 and CDR2 from the germline V gene are SEHNR and FQNEAQ (reference sequence). V lost 3 bases to trimming and J lost 1 base, with 9 bases between them. This CDR3 is 14 amino acids long. CDR3 in amino acids: CASSFPTGNTEAFF. CDR3 sequence (DNA): TGTGCCAGCAGCTTTCCTACAGGGAACACTGAAGCTTTCTTT. Full variable domain (outside the CDR3, taken from reference TRBV7-9 and TRBJ1-1): DTGVSQNPRHKITKRGQNVTFRCDPISEHNRLYWYRQTLGQGPEFLTYFQNEAQLEKSRLLSDRFSAERPKGSFSTLEIQRTEQGDSAMYLCASSFPTGNTEAFFGQGTRLTVV.